This T cell receptor beta chain was captured in a study of blood T cell repertoires in COVID-19. Study summary: Researchers got acute and convalescent COVID-19 samples from the United States, Italy and Spain. Sources were T cells, B-cell-depleted T cells, or PBMCs; the material itself was cDNA or gDNA.

From germline, CDR1 is SGDLS and CDR2 YYNGEE. V lost 0 bases, J lost 4 bases, and 9 bases stayed unmatched. This CDR3 has 16 amino acids. The protocol was immunoSEQ multiplex PCR, while the TCRdb copy is restricted to in-frame clones and leaves out a portion. Here the sample spans 95,000 to 110,000 clones, 82% being singletons. The sequence came from a man in his sixties with acute or convalescent COVID-19. The chain joins TRBV9 to TRBJ2-5; 7 bases line up with TRBD2. The sample consisted of peripheral blood. The CDR3 here is CASSVGEGPMGETQYF. The CDR3 DNA reads as TGTGCCAGCAGCGTAGGGGAGGGACCCATGGGAGAGACCCAGTACTTC.